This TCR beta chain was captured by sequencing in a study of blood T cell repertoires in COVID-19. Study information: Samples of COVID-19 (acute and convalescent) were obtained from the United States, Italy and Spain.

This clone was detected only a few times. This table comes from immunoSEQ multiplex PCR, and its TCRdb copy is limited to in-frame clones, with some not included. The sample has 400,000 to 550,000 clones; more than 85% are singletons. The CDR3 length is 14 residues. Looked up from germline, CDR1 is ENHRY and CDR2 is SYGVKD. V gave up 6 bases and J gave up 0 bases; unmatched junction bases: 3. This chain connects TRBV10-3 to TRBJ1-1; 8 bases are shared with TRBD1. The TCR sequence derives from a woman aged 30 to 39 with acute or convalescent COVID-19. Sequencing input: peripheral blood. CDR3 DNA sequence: TGTGCCATCAGGGCGGGACAGGTGAACACTGAAGCTTTCTTT. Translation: CAIRAGQVNTEAFF.